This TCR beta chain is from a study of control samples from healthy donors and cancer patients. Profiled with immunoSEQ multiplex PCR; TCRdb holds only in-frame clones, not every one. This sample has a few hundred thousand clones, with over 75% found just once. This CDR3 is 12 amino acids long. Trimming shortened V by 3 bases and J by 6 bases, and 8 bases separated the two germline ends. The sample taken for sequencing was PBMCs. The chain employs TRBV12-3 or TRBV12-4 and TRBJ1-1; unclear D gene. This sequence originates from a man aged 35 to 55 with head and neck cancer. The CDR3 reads CASSFEGAEAFF. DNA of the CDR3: TGTGCCAGCAGTTTTGAGGGCGCTGAAGCTTTCTTT.